Below, 8 T cell receptor beta chains from the same sample are listed, as sequenced in a study of CD8 T cells in ankylosing spondylitis. TCRdb used MiXCR to reprocess the 5' RACE reads, holding one entry per CDR3 protein. Of roughly 260,000 distinct CDR3 sequences in the sample, 15% to 25% were seen once. Sequencing input: blood, either unsorted or a sorted T cell fraction (not recorded which). Receptor source: a male donor with ankylosing spondylitis or in good health (not recorded which).

This clonotype was detected a few times. The chain combines TRBV7-2 with TRBJ1-2; D is perhaps TRBD1 (5 bases). The CDR3 covers 14 residues. Germline CDR1 reads SGHTA; CDR2 reads FQGNSA. V was shortened by 5 bases and J by 0 bases, with 10 bases between the two germline ends. Written as DNA, the CDR3 is TGTGCCAGCAGCGTAGGGACCGCTAACTATGGCTACACCTTC. Protein: CASSVGTANYGYTF.

The table lists this clonotype with a few counts. This rearrangement joins TRBV3-1 to TRBJ1-2; TRBD1 agrees at 8 bases. This CDR3 is built from 14 residues. The ends lost 4 bases at V and 3 bases at J; junction bases unmatched: 4. Germline CDR1 and CDR2: LGHDT and YNNKEL (reference sequence). CDR3 nucleotide sequence: TGTGCCAGCAGCCCTCGACAGGGGCACTATGGCTACACCTTC. Its protein is CASSPRQGHYGYTF.

This clonotype was picked up a small number of times. The V call is TRBV6-4, the J call TRBJ2-3; TRBD2 agrees at 8 bases. The germline CDR1 and CDR2 sequences are MRHNA and SNTAGT. The CDR3 has 14 residues. After removal of 4 bases from V and 4 bases from J, the junction contained 4 bases not matched to a gene. The DNA of the CDR3 is TGTGCCAGCAGTGCGAGGACTAGCCCAGATACGCAGTATTTT. It is translated as CASSARTSPDTQYF.

This clonotype was detected only a few times. The V gene is TRBV20-1, the J gene TRBJ1-5; D is unclear. V shed 0 bases and J shed 4 bases, with 10 bases lying between them. The CDR3 is 14 residues long. Per the germline V gene, CDR1 is DFQATT and CDR2 is SNEGSKA (reference sequence). The CDR3 region has the DNA TGCAGTGCTAGAGATCTGACGGGAAATCAGCCCCAGCATTTT. Translated: CSARDLTGNQPQHF.

The rearrangement uses TRBV5-1 and TRBJ2-1; the D gene is possibly TRBD2 (8 bases). This CDR3 is 19 amino acids long. V was clipped by 1 base and J by 3 bases, with 23 bases between them. CDR1 is SGHRS, CDR2 YFSETQ, per germline. The CDR3 region is CASSLKGARAGEGYNEQFF. CDR3 DNA sequence: TGCGCCAGCAGCTTGAAGGGGGCAAGAGCGGGAGAGGGCTACAATGAGCAGTTCTTC.

This clonotype was observed a handful of times. In DNA, the CDR3 is TGTGCCAGCAGTTCTTCTAGCGGCCCACCGTATTTT. It encodes CASSSSSGPPYF. The gene calls are TRBV28 and TRBJ2-3; 7 bases align to TRBD2. V trimming: 4 bases; J trimming: 14 bases; junction bases outside the gene matches: 9. Germline-derived CDR1 and CDR2 are MDHEN and SYDVKM. The CDR3 sequence is 12 residues long.

V usage is TRBV6-1 and J usage is TRBJ2-1, with D perhaps matching TRBD1 (5 bases). Trimming shortened V by 5 bases and J by 6 bases, and 14 bases separated the two germline ends. Germline assignment: CDR1 MNHNS and CDR2 SASEGT. This CDR3 has 14 amino acids. Here the CDR3 DNA reads TGTGCCAGCAGTCCAAGCCCCAGGGTCAATGAGCAGTTCTTC. Residues: CASSPSPRVNEQFF.

This clonotype came up a few times. The chain joins TRBV12-3 or TRBV12-4 to TRBJ1-1; no firm D call. Trimming took off 11 bases at V and 4 bases at J, with 14 bases between the two ends. There are 12 residues in the CDR3. CDR3 residues: CAAGRGGTEAFF. CDR3 nucleotide sequence: TGTGCCGCCGGTCGGGGAGGCACTGAAGCTTTCTTT.